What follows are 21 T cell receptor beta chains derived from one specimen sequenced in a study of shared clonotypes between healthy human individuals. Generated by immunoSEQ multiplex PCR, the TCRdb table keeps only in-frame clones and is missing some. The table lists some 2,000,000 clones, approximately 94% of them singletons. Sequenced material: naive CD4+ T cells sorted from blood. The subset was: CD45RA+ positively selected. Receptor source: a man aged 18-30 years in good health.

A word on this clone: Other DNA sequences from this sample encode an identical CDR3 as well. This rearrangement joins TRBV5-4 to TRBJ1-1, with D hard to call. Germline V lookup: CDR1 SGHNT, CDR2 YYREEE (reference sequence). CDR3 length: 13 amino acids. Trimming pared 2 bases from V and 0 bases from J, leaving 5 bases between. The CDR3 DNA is TGTGCCAGCAGCTTACTACTGAACACTGAAGCTTTCTTT. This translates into CASSLLLNTEAFF.

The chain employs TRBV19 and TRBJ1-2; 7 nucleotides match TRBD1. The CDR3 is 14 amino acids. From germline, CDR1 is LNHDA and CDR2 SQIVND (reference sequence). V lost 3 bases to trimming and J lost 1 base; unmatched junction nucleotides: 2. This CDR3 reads CASSMGQFNYGYTF. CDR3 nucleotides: TGTGCCAGTAGTATGGGACAGTTTAACTATGGCTACACCTTC.

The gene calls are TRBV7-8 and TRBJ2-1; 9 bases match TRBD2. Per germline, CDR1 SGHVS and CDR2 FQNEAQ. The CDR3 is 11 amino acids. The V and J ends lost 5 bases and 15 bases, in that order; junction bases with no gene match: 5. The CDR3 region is CASSPAGGAFF. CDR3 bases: TGTGCCAGCAGCCCCGCGGGGGGGGCGTTCTTC.

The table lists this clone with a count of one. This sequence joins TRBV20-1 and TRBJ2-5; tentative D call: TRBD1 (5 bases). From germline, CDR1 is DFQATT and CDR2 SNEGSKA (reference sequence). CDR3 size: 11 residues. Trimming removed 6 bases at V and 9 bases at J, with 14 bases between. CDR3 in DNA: TGCAGTGCCCACACACAGGCGGCCCAGTACTTC. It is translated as CSAHTQAAQYF.

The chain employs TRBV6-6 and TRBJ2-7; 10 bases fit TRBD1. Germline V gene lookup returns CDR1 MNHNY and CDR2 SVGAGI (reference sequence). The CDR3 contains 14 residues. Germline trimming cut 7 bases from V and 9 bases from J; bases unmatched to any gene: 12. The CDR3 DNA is TGTGCCAGCATCCCTTCCGGGACAGGGGCCCTGCAGTACTTC. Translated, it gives CASIPSGTGALQYF.

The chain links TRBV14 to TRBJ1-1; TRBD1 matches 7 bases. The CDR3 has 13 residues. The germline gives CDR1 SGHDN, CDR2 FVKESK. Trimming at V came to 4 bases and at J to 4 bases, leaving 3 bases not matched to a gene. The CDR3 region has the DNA TGTGCCAGCAGCCGACAGGGCCGCACTGAAGCTTTCTTT. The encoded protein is CASSRQGRTEAFF.

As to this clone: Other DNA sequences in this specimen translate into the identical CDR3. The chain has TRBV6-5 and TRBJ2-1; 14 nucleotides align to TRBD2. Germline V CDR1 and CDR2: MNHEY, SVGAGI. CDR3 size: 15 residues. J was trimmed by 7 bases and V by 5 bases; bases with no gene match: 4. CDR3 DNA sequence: TGTGCCAGCAGTCGCGGGACTAGCGGGAGTAATGAGCAGTTCTTC. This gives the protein CASSRGTSGSNEQFF.

CDR3: CASSLGTGSSGELFF. Here the CDR3 DNA reads TGTGCCAGCAGCTTGGGGACAGGGAGTTCCGGGGAGCTGTTTTTT. V gene TRBV5-4 combines with J gene TRBJ2-2; 8 bases fit TRBD1. CDR1 is SGHNT and CDR2 is YYREEE in the germline V gene (reference sequence). J gave up 6 bases and V 0 bases, and 4 bases lay outside the gene matches. CDR3 length: 15 amino acids.

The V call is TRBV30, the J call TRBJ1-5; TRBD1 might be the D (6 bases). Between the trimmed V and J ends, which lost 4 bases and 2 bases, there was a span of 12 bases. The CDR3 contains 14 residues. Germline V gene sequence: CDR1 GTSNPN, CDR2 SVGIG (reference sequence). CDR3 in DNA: TGTGCCTGGACACGCGCAGGGGGCAATCAGCCCCAGCATTTT. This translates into CAWTRAGGNQPQHF.

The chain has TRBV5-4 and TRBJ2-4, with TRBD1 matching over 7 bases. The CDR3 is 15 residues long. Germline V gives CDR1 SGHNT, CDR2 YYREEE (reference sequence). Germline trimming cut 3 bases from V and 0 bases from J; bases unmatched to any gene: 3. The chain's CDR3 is CASSSGTEAKNIQYF. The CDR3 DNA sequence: TGTGCCAGCAGCTCCGGGACAGAAGCCAAAAACATTCAGTACTTC.

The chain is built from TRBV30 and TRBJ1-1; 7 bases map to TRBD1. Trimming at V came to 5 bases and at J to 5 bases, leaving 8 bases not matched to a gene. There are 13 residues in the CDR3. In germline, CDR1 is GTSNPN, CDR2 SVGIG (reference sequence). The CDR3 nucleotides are TGTGCCTGGCTAAGACAGGGCTCAACTGAAGCTTTCTTT. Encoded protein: CAWLRQGSTEAFF.

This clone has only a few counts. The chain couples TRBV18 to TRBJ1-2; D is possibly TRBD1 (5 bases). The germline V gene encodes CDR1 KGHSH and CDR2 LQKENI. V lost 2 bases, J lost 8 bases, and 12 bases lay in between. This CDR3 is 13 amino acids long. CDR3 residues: CASSPSGSDGYTF. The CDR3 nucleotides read TGTGCCAGCTCACCATCAGGGAGCGACGGCTACACCTTC.

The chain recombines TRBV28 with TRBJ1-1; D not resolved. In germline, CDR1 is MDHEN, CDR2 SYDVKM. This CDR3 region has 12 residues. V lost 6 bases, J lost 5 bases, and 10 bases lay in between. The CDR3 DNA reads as TGTGCCAGCAGCCGCCCTCGAACTGAAGCTTTCTTT. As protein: CASSRPRTEAFF.

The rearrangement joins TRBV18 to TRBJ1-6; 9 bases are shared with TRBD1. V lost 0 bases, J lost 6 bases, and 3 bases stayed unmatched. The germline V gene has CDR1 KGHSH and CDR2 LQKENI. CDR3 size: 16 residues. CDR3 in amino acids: CASSPPTGGFNSPLHF. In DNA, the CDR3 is TGTGCCAGCTCACCACCGACAGGGGGGTTTAATTCACCCCTCCACTTT. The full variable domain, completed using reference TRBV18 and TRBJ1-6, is NAGVMQNPRHLVRRRGQEARLRCSPMKGHSHVYWYRQLPEEGLKFMVYLQKENIIDESGMPKERFSAEFPKEGPSILRIQQVVRGDSAAYFCASSPPTGGFNSPLHFGNGTRLTVT.

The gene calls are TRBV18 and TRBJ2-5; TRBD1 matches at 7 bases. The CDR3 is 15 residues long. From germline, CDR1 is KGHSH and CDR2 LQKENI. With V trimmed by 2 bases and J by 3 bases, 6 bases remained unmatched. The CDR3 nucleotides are TGTGCCAGCTCACCAGACAGGGTAGGAAAAGAGACCCAGTACTTC. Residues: CASSPDRVGKETQYF. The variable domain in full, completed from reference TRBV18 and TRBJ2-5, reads NAGVMQNPRHLVRRRGQEARLRCSPMKGHSHVYWYRQLPEEGLKFMVYLQKENIIDESGMPKERFSAEFPKEGPSILRIQQVVRGDSAAYFCASSPDRVGKETQYFGPGTRLLVL.

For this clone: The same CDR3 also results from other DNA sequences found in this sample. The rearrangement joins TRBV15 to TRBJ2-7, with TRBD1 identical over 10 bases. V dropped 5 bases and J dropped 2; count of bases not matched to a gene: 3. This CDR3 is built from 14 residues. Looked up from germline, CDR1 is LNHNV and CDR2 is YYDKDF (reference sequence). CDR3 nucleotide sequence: TGTGCCACCAGCCGGGACAGGGGTCCCTACGAGCAGTACTTC. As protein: CATSRDRGPYEQYF.

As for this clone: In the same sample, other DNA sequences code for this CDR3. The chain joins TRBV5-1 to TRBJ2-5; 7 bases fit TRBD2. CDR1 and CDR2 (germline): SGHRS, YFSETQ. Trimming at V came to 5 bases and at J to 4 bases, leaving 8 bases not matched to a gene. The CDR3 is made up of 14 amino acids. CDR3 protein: CASSSGGSGETQYF. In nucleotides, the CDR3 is TGCGCCAGCAGTTCGGGAGGCAGCGGAGAGACCCAGTACTTC.

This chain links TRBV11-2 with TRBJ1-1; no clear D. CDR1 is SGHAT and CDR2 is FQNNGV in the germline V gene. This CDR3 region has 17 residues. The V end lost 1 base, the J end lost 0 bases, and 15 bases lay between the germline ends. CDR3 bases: TGTGCCAGCAGCTTAGTAAACGTAAGAGACATGAACACTGAAGCTTTCTTT. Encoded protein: CASSLVNVRDMNTEAFF.

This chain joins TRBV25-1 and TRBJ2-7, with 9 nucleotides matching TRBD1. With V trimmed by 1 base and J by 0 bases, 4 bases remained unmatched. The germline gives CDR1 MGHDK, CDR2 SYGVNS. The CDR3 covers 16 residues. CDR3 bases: TGTGCCAGCAGTGAATCCTTGGGACAGGGCTCCTACGAGCAGTACTTC. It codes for CASSESLGQGSYEQYF.

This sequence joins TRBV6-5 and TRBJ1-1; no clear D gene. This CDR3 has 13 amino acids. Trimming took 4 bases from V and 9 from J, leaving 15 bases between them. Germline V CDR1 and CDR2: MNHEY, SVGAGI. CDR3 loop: CASSFLEGEKAFF. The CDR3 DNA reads TGTGCCAGCAGTTTTTTGGAGGGAGAGAAAGCTTTCTTT.

The CDR3 DNA follows: TGTGCCAGCAGCTCGGACAGGGGGGTTCCCTACGAGCAGTACTTC. Translated: CASSSDRGVPYEQYF. The chain carries TRBV7-2 and TRBJ2-7, with TRBD1 identical over 10 bases. Germline V gene lookup returns CDR1 SGHTA and CDR2 FQGNSA. V shed 4 bases and J 2 bases; nucleotides not matched to a gene: 5. This CDR3 is built from 15 residues.